A single T cell receptor (beta chain) is shown here with its context. These data belong to a study of blood T cell repertoires in COVID-19. Overall study context: There were acute and convalescent COVID-19 samples, and they came from the United States, Italy and Spain.

From germline, CDR1 is SEHNR and CDR2 FQNEAQ (reference sequence). The CDR3 spans 15 residues. V lost 1 base and J lost 4; bases outside the gene matches: 6. Per the study methods: Using reference gene primer amplification, nucleated cell counts were estimated. TCRdb keeps only in-frame clones here, not all; method: immunoSEQ multiplex PCR. From that table come the V and J calls and clone size; the DNA was used to work out D and trimming. The data show fewer than 350,000 clones, roughly 90% seen once. The sample was PBMCs or T cells enriched from blood (not recorded which). V usage is TRBV7-9 and J usage is TRBJ1-2; TRBD1 matches at 7 bases. The source of this sequence is a woman in her 40s with acute COVID-19. Here the CDR3 DNA reads TGTGCCAGCAGCTTAGGGGTAGGGGGCACCTATGGCTACACCTTC. It is translated as CASSLGVGGTYGYTF. Supplemented by reference TRBV7-9 and TRBJ1-2, the full variable domain reads DTGVSQNPRHKITKRGQNVTFRCDPISEHNRLYWYRQTLGQGPEFLTYFQNEAQLEKSRLLSDRFSAERPKGSFSTLEIQRTEQGDSAMYLCASSLGVGGTYGYTFGSGTRLTVV.